Below are 18 T cell receptor beta chains sequenced from a single sample in a study of persistence of HIV-infected CD4 T cells. This nonspecific control used anti-CD3/anti-CD28 bead stimulation of CD4+ T cells. CD4+ T cells upregulating both CD40 ligand and CD69 were sorted as responding cells. No antigen has been assigned to these receptors. The libraries were made with immunoSEQ version 4 in survey mode. Repertoires were generated with immunoSEQ multiplex PCR, while TCRdb's copy carries only in-frame clones and drops some. The sample consists of approximately 46,000 clones, 85% to 90% of them appearing once. This specimen was CD4+ T cells sorted from PBMCs after 18-hour stimulation, taken from a patient who received antiretroviral therapy. These receptors were collected from an adult woman with HIV who was CMV-seropositive.

The count of this clone is one. V usage is TRBV5-1 and J usage is TRBJ1-1; D gene uncertain. This CDR3 is 16 amino acids long. Trimming pared 5 bases from V and 0 bases from J, leaving 17 bases between. CDR1 is SGHRS, CDR2 YFSETQ, per germline. Written as DNA, the CDR3 is TGCGCCAGCAGGAAAGGTGAACATGGACTGAACACTGAAGCTTTCTTT. Protein product: CASRKGEHGLNTEAFF.

Turning to this clone: The identical CDR3 is also encoded by other nucleotide sequences in the sample. The V call is TRBV9, the J call TRBJ2-5, with D maybe TRBD1 (6 bases). Between the trimmed V and J ends, which lost 0 bases and 5 bases, there was a span of 23 bases. CDR1 and CDR2 (germline): SGDLS, YYNGEE. This CDR3 region has 18 residues. The CDR3 DNA is TGTGCCAGCAGCGTAGCCCCGGTAGGGGGTATGGGCACGGAGACCCAGTACTTC. It yields the protein CASSVAPVGGMGTETQYF.

CDR3 loop: CASRVQQNSNQPQHF. The CDR3 nucleotides are TGTGCCAGTAGGGTGCAACAGAACAGCAATCAGCCCCAGCATTTT. This chain joins TRBV19 and TRBJ1-5; D gene ambiguous. The germline V gene has CDR1 LNHDA and CDR2 SQIVND (reference sequence). V was shortened by 6 bases and J by 1 base, with 13 bases between the two germline ends. There are 15 residues in the CDR3.

The rearrangement uses TRBV29-1 and TRBJ2-1; 14 nucleotides agree with TRBD2. Trimming removed 6 bases from V and 8 bases from J; junction bases left unmatched: 6. Germline V gene sequence: CDR1 SQVTM, CDR2 ANQGSEA. The CDR3 has 14 residues. CDR3 sequence reads: CSVQTSGRADEQFF. The DNA of the CDR3 is TGCAGCGTCCAGACTAGCGGGAGGGCGGATGAGCAGTTCTTC.

V gene TRBV28 combines with J gene TRBJ2-7; 8 positions match TRBD1. This CDR3 has 14 residues. V gave up 5 bases and J gave up 4 bases; unmatched junction bases: 7. CDR1 and CDR2 (germline): MDHEN, SYDVKM. The CDR3 region has the DNA TGTGCCAGCAGTGCACCGGGACAGGTATACGAGCAGTACTTC. Translation gives CASSAPGQVYEQYF.

The V and J genes are TRBV2 and TRBJ2-3; no definite D call. Trimming took off 5 bases at V and 1 base at J, with 7 bases between the two ends. Looked up from germline, CDR1 is SNHLY and CDR2 is FYNNEI. The CDR3 is 13 residues long. The CDR3 coding sequence is TGTGCCAGCAGTTACTCCCGCACAGATACGCAGTATTTT. The encoded protein is CASSYSRTDTQYF.

The rearrangement uses TRBV12-3 or TRBV12-4 and TRBJ1-5; D is uncertain. The V and J ends lost 5 bases and 4 bases respectively, with 6 bases between them. The CDR3 runs to 12 residues. CDR3 nucleotide sequence: TGTGCCAGCAGTCGACGTAATCAGCCCCAGCATTTT. Translated, it gives CASSRRNQPQHF.

The genes are TRBV5-1 and TRBJ1-1; 9 positions match TRBD1. Trimming at V came to 5 bases and at J to 6 bases, leaving 11 bases not matched to a gene. Germline CDR1 and CDR2: SGHRS and YFSETQ. The CDR3 is made up of 15 amino acids. CDR3 sequence: CASSGGQGQLAEAFF. CDR3 DNA: TGCGCCAGCAGTGGGGGACAGGGACAGCTCGCTGAAGCTTTCTTT.

The genes are TRBV7-3 and TRBJ1-1; D is uncertain. The CDR3 sequence is 13 residues long. Germline CDR1 and CDR2: SGHTA and FQGTGA. Trimming stripped 5 bases from V and 1 base from J, with 8 bases between. The CDR3 DNA reads TGTGCCAGCAGCCCCCAAGCGAACACTGAAGCTTTCTTT. It translates to CASSPQANTEAFF.

The V call is TRBV5-6, the J call TRBJ2-7, with D possibly called TRBD1 or TRBD2 (5 bases each). V lost 3 bases and J lost 1, with 17 bases in between. The CDR3 spans 16 residues. Germline CDR1 reads SGHDT; CDR2 reads YYEEEE. CDR3: CASSSSRGGISYEQYF. The CDR3 bases are TGTGCCAGCAGCTCCTCACGGGGCGGTATATCCTACGAGCAGTACTTC.

This sequence joins TRBV12-3 or TRBV12-4 and TRBJ1-2, with D perhaps matching TRBD1 (6 bases). The V end lost 8 bases, the J end lost 4 bases, and 11 bases lay between the germline ends. The CDR3 consists of 12 residues. The CDR3: CASAGGTYGYTF. DNA for the CDR3: TGTGCCAGCGCCGGGGGCACCTATGGCTACACCTTC.

This chain connects TRBV7-3 to TRBJ2-1; a weak D match, TRBD1 (5 bases). Germline V lookup: CDR1 SGHTA, CDR2 FQGTGA. The V end lost 3 bases, the J end lost 5 bases, and 8 bases lay between the germline ends. CDR3 length equals 13 residues. The CDR3 loop reads CASSFRGDNEQFF. CDR3 DNA: TGTGCCAGCAGCTTTAGGGGTGACAATGAGCAGTTCTTC.

The chain carries TRBV11-3 and TRBJ2-5; D unclear. CDR1 SGHNT and CDR2 YENEEA come from the germline V gene. CDR3 length: 13 residues. V was shortened by 3 bases and J by 5 bases, with 10 bases between the two germline ends. Here the CDR3 reads CASSFDKAETQYF. Written as DNA, the CDR3 is TGTGCCAGCAGCTTTGACAAGGCGGAGACCCAGTACTTC.

V usage is TRBV19 and J usage is TRBJ1-2, with D possibly matching TRBD1 (5 bases). Trimming pared 1 base from V and 4 bases from J, leaving 13 bases between. The CDR3 length is 15 residues. Germline lookup yields CDR1 LNHDA and CDR2 SQIVND (reference sequence). CDR3 protein: CASSIGWGRGYGYTF. The CDR3 nucleotides are TGTGCCAGTAGTATAGGGTGGGGCCGCGGCTATGGCTACACCTTC. Full variable domain (rest looked up from reference TRBV19 and TRBJ1-2): DGGITQSPKYLFRKEGQNVTLSCEQNLNHDAMYWYRQDPGQGLRLIYYSQIVNDFQKGDIAEGYSVSREKKESFPLTVTSAQKNPTAFYLCASSIGWGRGYGYTFGSGTRLTVV.

The chain recombines TRBV5-1 with TRBJ2-7; D not certain. The length of the CDR3 is 14 residues. Between the trimmed V and J ends, which lost 6 bases and 3 bases, there was a span of 16 bases. Germline V gene sequence: CDR1 SGHRS, CDR2 YFSETQ. CDR3 sequence: CASTISPSLYEQYF. For the CDR3, the DNA is TGCGCCAGCACCATATCCCCTTCACTCTACGAGCAGTACTTC.

The chain joins TRBV10-1 to TRBJ1-2, with 7 bases that match TRBD1. V was pared by 5 bases and J by 5 bases, with 14 bases of the junction left unmatched. This CDR3 is 16 amino acids long. Germline CDR1 is WNHNN and CDR2 is SYGVQD (reference sequence). CDR3 DNA: TGCGCCAGCAGTCAAGGGACAGCCGGGGGAAAGTATGGCTACACCTTC. It specifies CASSQGTAGGKYGYTF.

The J gene is TRBJ2-2, the V gene TRBV5-4; D assignment may be TRBD1 or TRBD2 (5 bases each). Germline loops: CDR1 SGHNT, CDR2 YYREEE (reference sequence). The CDR3 extends over 15 amino acids. Trimming stripped 0 bases from V and 4 bases from J, with 10 bases between. Here the CDR3 reads CASSLGGQGTGELFF. In DNA form, the CDR3 reads TGTGCCAGCAGCTTGGGAGGGCAGGGCACCGGGGAGCTGTTTTTT.

This chain uses TRBV5-4 with TRBJ1-3; D is uncertain. The CDR3 is 15 residues long. The germline CDR1 and CDR2 sequences are SGHNT and YYREEE (reference sequence). Trimming shortened V by 4 bases and J by 2 bases, and 13 bases separated the two germline ends. CDR3 in DNA: TGTGCCAGCAGCAAAGGATCCTTCACTGGAAACACCATATATTTT. Amino acid sequence: CASSKGSFTGNTIYF.